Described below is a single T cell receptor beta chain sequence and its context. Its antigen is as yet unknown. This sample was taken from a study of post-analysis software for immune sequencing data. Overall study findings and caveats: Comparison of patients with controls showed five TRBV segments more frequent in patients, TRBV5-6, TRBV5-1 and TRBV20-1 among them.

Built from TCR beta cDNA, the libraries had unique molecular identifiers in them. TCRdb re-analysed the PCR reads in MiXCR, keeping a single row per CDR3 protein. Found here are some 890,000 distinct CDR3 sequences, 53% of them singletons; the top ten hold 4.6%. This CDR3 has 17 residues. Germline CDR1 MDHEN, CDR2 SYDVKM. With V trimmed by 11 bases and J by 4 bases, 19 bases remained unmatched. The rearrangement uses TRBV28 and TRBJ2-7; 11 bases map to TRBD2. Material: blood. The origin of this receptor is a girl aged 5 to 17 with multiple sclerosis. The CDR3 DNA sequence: TGTGCCGTGAAGGGGATTACTAGCGGGAGCGTTAGGTACGAGCAGTACTTC. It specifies CAVKGITSGSVRYEQYF.